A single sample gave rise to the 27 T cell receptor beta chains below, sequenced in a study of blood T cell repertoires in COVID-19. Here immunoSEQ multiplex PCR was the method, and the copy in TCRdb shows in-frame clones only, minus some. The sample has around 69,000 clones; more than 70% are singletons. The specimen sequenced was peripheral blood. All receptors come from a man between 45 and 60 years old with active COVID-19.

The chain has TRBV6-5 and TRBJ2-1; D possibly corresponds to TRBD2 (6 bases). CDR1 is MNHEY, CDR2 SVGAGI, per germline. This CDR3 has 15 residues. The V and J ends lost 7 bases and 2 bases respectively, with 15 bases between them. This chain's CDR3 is CASNRGTGPYNEQFF. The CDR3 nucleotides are TGTGCCAGCAACCGCGGGACCGGCCCCTACAATGAGCAGTTCTTC.

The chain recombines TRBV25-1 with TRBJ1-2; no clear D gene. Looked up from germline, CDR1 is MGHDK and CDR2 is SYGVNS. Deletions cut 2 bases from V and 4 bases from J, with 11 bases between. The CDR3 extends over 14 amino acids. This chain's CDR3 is CASSERVGVYGYTF. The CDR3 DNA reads TGTGCCAGCAGTGAACGGGTGGGAGTCTATGGCTACACCTTC.

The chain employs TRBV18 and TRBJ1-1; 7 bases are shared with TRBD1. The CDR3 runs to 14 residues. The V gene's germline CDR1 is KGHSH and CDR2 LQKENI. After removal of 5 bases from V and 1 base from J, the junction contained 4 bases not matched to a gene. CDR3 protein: CASSGDSENTEAFF. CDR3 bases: TGTGCCAGCTCAGGGGACAGCGAGAACACTGAAGCTTTCTTT. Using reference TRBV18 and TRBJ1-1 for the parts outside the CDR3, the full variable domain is NAGVMQNPRHLVRRRGQEARLRCSPMKGHSHVYWYRQLPEEGLKFMVYLQKENIIDESGMPKERFSAEFPKEGPSILRIQQVVRGDSAAYFCASSGDSENTEAFFGQGTRLTVV.

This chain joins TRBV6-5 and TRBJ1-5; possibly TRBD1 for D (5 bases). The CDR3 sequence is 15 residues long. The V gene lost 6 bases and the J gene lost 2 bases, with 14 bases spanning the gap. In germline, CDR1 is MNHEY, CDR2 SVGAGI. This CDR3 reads CASRPGGGGNQPQHF. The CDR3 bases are TGTGCCAGCAGGCCCGGGGGAGGCGGCAATCAGCCCCAGCATTTT.

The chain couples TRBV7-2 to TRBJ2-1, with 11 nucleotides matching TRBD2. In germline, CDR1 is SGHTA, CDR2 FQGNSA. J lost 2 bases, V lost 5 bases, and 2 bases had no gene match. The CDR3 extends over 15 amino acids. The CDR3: CASSPLAGAYNEQFF. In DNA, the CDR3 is TGTGCCAGCAGCCCACTAGCGGGAGCCTACAATGAGCAGTTCTTC.

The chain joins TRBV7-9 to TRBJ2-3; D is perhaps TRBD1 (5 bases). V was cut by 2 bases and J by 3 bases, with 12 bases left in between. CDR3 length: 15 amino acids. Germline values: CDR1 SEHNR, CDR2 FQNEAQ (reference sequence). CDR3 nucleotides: TGTGCCAGCAGCTTACAGGGTGGACGGACAGATACGCAGTATTTT. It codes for CASSLQGGRTDTQYF.

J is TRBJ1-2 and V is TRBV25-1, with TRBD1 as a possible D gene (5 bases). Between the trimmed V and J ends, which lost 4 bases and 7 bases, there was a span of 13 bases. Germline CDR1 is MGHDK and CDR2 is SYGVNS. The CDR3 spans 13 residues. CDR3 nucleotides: TGTGCCAGCAGTGGGGGCCTAGGCGGTGGCTACACCTTC. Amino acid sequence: CASSGGLGGGYTF.

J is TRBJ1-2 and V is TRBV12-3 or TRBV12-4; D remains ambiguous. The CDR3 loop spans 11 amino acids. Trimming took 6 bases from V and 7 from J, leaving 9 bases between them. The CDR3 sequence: CASSLGRGYTF. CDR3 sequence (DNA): TGTGCCAGCAGCCTGGGCCGTGGCTACACCTTC.

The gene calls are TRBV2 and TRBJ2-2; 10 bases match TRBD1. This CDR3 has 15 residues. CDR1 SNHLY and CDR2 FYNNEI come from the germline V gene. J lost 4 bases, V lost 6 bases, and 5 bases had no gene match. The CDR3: CASRWTGGSTGELFF. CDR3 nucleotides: TGTGCCAGCAGGTGGACAGGGGGGAGCACCGGGGAGCTGTTTTTT.

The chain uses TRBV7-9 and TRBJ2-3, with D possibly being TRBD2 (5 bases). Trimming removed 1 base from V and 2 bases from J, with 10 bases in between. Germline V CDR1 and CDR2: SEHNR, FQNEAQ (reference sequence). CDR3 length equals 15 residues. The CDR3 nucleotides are TGTGCCAGCAGCTTAGGACGGGGAGTCACAGATACGCAGTATTTT. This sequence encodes CASSLGRGVTDTQYF.

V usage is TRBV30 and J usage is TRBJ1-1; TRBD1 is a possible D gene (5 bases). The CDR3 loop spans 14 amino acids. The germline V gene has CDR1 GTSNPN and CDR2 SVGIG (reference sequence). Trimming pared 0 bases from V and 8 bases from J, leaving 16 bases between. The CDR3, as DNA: TGTGCCTGGAGTGTGCACAGGATTAAAATCGAAGCTTTCTTT. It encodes CAWSVHRIKIEAFF.

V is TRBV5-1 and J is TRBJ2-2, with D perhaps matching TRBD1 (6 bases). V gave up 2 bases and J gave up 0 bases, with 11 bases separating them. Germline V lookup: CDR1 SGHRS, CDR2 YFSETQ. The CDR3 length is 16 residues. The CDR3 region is CASSFRQDPNTGELFF. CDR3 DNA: TGCGCCAGCAGCTTCCGACAGGACCCGAACACCGGGGAGCTGTTTTTT.

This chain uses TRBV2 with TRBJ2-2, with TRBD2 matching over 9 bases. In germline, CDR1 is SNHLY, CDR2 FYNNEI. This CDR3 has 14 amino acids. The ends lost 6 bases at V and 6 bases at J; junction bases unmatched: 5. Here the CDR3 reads CASRTGTSSGELFF. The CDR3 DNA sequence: TGTGCCAGCAGGACCGGGACTAGCTCCGGGGAGCTGTTTTTT.

The CDR3 loop is CASSSQGAMNTEAFF. The CDR3, as DNA: TGTGCCAGCTCAAGTCAGGGGGCGATGAACACTGAAGCTTTCTTT. This chain connects TRBV18 to TRBJ1-1; 8 bases fit TRBD1. The trim removed 5 bases at V and 0 bases at J, leaving 5 bases unmatched. This CDR3 spans 15 amino acids. Germline CDR1 reads KGHSH; CDR2 reads LQKENI.

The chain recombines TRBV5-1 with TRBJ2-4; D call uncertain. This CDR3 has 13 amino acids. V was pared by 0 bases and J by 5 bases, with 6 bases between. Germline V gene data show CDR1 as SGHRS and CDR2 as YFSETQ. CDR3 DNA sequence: TGCGCCAGCAGCTTGGGGCTAGAAAACATTCAGTACTTC. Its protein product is CASSLGLENIQYF.

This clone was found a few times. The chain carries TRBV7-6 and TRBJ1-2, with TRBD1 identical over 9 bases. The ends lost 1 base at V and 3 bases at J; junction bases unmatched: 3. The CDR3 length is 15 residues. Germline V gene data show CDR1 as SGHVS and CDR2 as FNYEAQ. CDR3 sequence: CASSLGGDRDYGYTF. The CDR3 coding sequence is TGTGCCAGCAGCTTAGGGGGGGACAGGGACTATGGCTACACCTTC.

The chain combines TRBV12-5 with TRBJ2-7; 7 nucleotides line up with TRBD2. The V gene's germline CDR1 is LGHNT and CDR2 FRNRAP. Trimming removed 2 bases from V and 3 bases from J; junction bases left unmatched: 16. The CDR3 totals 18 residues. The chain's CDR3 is CASGLNSISGGSFYEQYF. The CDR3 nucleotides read TGTGCTAGTGGTTTGAACTCTATCTCGGGCGGGAGTTTCTACGAGCAGTACTTC. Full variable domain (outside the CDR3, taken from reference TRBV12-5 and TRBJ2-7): DARVTQTPRHKVTEMGQEVTMRCQPILGHNTVFWYRQTMMQGLELLAYFRNRAPLDDSGMPKDRFSAEMPDATLATLKIQPSEPRDSAVYFCASGLNSISGGSFYEQYFGPGTRLTVT.

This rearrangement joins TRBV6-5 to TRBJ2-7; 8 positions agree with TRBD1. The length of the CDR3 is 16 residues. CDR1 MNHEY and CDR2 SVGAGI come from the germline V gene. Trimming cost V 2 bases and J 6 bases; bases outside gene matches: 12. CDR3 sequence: CASSYGSRGREAEQYF. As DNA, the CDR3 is TGTGCCAGCAGTTACGGGAGCAGGGGGCGTGAGGCCGAGCAGTACTTC.

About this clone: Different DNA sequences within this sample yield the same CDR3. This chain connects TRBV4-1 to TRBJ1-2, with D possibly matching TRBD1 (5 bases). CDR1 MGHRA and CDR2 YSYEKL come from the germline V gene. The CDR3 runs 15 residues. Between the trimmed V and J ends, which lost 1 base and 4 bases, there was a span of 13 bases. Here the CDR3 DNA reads TGCGCCAGCAGCCAAGCCTCGACAGTTCGCTATGGCTACACCTTC. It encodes CASSQASTVRYGYTF.

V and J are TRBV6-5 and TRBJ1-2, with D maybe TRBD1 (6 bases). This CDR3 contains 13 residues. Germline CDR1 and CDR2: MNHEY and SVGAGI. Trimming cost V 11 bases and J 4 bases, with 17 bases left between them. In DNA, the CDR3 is TGTGCCGTTCCGGACTGGACAGTCTATGGCTACACCTTC. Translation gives CAVPDWTVYGYTF.

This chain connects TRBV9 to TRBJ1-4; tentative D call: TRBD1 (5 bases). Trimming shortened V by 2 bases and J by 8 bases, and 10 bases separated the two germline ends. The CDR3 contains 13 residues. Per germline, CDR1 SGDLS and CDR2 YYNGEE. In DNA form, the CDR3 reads TGTGCCAGCAGCGTCGGGGGTGGGGAAAAACTGTTTTTT. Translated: CASSVGGGEKLFF.

CDR3 sequence reads: CASSPAQGIRNTEAFF. The CDR3 nucleotides are TGTGCCAGCAGCCCCGCCCAGGGGATAAGGAACACTGAAGCTTTCTTT. The chain is built from TRBV9 and TRBJ1-1; weak D call: TRBD1 (6 bases). Trimming cost V 4 bases and J 1 base, with 17 bases left between them. The CDR3 covers 16 residues. Germline CDR1 and CDR2: SGDLS and YYNGEE.

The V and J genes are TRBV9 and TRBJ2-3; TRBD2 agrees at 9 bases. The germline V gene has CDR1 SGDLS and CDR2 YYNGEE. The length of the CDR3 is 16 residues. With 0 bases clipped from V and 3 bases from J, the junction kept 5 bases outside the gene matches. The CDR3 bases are TGTGCCAGCAGCGTAGGGGGTAGCGGGAGAACAGATACGCAGTATTTT. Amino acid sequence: CASSVGGSGRTDTQYF.

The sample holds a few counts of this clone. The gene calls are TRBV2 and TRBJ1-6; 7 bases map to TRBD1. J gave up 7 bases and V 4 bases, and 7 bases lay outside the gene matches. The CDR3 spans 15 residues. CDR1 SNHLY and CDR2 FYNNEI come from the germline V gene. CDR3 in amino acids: CASSVKGAGNSPLHF. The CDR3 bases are TGTGCCAGCAGTGTTAAGGGGGCCGGGAATTCACCCCTCCACTTT.

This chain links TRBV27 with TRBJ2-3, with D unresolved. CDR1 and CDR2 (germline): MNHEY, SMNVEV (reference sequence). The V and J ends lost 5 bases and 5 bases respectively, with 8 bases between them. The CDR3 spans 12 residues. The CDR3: CASSHPGDTQYF. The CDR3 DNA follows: TGTGCCAGCAGTCACCCGGGAGATACGCAGTATTTT.

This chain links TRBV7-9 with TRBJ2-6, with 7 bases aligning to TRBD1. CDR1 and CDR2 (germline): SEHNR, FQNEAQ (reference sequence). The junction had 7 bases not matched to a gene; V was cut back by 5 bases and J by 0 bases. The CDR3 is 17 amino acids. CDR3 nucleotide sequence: TGTGCCAGCAGCGCCCGACAGGGCATCTCTGGGGCCAACGTCCTGACTTTC. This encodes CASSARQGISGANVLTF.

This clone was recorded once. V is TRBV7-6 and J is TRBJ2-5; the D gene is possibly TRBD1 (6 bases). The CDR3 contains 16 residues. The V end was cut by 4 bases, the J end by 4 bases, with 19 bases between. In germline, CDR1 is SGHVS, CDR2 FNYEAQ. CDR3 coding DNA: TGTGCCAGCAGCTATCGCCGGGACACAACGGGAGAGACCCAGTACTTC. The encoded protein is CASSYRRDTTGETQYF.